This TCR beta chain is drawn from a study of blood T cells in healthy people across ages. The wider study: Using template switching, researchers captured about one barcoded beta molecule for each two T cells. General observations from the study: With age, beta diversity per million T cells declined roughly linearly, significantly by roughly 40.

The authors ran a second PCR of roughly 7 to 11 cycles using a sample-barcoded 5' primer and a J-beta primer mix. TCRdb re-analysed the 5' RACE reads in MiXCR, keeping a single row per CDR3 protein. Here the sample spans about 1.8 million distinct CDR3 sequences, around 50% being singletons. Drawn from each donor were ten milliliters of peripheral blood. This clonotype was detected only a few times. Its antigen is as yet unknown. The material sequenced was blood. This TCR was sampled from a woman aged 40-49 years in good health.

CDR3 nucleotides: TGTGCCAGCAGCCCTAGTGGGACCCTCACAGATACGCAGTATTTT. Amino acids: CASSPSGTLTDTQYF. The chain combines TRBV7-2 with TRBJ2-3; D could derive from TRBD1 or TRBD2 (5 bases each). With 5 bases removed from V and 2 bases from J, the gap between germline ends came to 14 bases. CDR1 SGHTA and CDR2 FQGNSA come from the germline V gene. This CDR3 is 15 amino acids long.